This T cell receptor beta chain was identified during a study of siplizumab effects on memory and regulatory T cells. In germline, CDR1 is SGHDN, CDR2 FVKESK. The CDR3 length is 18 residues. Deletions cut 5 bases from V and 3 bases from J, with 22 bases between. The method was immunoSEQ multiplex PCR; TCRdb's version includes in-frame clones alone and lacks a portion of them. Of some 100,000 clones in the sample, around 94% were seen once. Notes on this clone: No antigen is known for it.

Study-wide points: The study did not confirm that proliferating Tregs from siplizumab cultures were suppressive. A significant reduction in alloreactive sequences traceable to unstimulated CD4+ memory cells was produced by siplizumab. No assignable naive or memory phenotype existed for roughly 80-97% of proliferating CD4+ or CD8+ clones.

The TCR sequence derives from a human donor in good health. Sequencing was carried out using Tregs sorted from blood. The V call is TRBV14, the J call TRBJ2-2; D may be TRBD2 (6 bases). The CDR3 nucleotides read TGTGCCAGCAGCTCACCCCGGGTGACTAGTTGGGACACCGGGGAGCTGTTTTTT. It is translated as CASSSPRVTSWDTGELFF.